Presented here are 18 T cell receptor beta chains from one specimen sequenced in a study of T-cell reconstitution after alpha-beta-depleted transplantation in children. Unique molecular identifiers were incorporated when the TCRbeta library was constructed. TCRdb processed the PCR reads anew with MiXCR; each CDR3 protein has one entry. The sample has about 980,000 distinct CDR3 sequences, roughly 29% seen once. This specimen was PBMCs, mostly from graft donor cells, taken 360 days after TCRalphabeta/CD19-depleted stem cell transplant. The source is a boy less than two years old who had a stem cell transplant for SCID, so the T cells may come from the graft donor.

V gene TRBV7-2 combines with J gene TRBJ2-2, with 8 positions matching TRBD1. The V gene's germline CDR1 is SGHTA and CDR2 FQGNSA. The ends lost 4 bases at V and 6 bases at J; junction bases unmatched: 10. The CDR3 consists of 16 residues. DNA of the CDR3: TGTGCCAGCAGCTCAAACAGGGGGAGTTTGGCCGGGGAGCTGTTTTTT. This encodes CASSSNRGSLAGELFF.

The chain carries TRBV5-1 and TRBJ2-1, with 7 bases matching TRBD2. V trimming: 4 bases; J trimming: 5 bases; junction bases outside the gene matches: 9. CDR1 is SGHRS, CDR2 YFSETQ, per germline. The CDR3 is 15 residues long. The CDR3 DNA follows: TGCGCCAGCAGCCTCAGTACAAGCGGGGACAATGAGCAGTTCTTC. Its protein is CASSLSTSGDNEQFF.

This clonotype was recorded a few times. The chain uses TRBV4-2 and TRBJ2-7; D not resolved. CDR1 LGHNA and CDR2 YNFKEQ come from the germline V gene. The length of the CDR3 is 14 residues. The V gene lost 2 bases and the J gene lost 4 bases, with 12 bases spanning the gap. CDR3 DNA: TGTGCCAGCAGCCAATCAGACGGGCCGTACGAGCAGTACTTC. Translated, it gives CASSQSDGPYEQYF.

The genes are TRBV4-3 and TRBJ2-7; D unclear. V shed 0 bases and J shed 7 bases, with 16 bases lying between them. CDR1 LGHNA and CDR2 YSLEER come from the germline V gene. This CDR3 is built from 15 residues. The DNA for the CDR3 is TGCGCCAGCAGCCAAGAAAACCTTCACTACCAAGAGCAGTACTTC. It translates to CASSQENLHYQEQYF.

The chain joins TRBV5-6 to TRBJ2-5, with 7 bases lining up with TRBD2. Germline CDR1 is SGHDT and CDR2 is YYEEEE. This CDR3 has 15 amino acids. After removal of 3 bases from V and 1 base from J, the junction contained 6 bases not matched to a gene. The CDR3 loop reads CASSYSPSGQETQYF. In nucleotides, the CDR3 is TGTGCCAGCAGCTACTCCCCTAGCGGCCAAGAGACCCAGTACTTC.

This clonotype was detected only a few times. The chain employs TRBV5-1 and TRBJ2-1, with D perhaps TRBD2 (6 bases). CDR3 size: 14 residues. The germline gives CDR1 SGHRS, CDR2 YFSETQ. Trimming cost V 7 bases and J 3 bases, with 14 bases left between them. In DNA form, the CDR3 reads TGCGCCAGCCGACTCGCGGGGCGCTACAATGAGCAGTTCTTC. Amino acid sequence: CASRLAGRYNEQFF.

The CDR3 here is CASSPGPGVVTEAFF. CDR3 in DNA: TGTGCCAGCAGCCCGGGTCCAGGGGTCGTCACTGAAGCTTTCTTT. The V and J genes are TRBV5-6 and TRBJ1-1, with a weak D call TRBD1 (6 bases). With 4 bases removed from V and 4 bases from J, the gap between germline ends came to 17 bases. Germline CDR1 reads SGHDT; CDR2 reads YYEEEE. CDR3 length equals 15 residues.

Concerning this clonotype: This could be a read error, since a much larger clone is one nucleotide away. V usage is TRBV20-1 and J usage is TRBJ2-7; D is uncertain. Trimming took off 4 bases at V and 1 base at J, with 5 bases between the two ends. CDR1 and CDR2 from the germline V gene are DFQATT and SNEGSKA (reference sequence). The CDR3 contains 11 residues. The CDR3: CSANPSYEQYF. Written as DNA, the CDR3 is TGCAGTGCTAACCCGTCCTACGAGCAGTACTTC.

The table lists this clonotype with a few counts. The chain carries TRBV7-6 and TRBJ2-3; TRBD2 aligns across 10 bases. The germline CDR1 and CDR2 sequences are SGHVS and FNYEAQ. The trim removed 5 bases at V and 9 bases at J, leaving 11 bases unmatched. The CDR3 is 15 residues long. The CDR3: CASSRIAGGPRTQYF. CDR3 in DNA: TGTGCCAGCAGCCGCATAGCGGGGGGTCCTAGGACGCAGTATTTT.

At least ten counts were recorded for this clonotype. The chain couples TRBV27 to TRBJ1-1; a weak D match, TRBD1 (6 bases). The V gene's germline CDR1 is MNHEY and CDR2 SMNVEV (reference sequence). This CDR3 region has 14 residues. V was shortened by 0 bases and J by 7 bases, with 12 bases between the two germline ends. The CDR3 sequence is CASSLSGGGLEAFF. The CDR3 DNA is TGTGCCAGCAGTTTATCTGGGGGCGGGCTTGAAGCTTTCTTT.

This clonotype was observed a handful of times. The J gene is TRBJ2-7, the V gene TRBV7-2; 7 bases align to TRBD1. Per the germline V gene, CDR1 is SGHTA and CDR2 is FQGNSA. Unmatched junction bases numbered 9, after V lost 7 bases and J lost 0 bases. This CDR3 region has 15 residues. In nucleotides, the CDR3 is TGTGCCAGCACCCTCCAGGACAGGATCTCCTACGAGCAGTACTTC. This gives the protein CASTLQDRISYEQYF.

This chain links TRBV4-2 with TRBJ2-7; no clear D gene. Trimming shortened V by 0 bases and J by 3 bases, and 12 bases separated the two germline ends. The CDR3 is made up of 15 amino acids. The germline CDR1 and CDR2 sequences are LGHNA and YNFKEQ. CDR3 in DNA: TGTGCCAGCAGCCAAGAGGCAGAGGTACACTACGAGCAGTACTTC. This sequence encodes CASSQEAEVHYEQYF.

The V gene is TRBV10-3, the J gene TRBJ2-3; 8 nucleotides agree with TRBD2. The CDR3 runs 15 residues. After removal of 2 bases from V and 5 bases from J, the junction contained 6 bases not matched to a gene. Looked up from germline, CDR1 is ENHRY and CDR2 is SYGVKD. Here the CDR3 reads CAISETGLAGDTQYF. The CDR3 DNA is TGTGCCATCAGTGAGACAGGACTAGCAGGAGATACGCAGTATTTT.

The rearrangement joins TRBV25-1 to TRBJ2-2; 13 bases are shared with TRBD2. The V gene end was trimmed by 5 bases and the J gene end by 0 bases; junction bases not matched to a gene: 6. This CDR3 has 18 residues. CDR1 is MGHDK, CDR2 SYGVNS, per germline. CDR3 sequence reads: CASSRRTSGGTNTGELFF. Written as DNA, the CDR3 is TGTGCCAGCAGTCGACGGACTAGCGGGGGAACGAACACCGGGGAGCTGTTTTTT.

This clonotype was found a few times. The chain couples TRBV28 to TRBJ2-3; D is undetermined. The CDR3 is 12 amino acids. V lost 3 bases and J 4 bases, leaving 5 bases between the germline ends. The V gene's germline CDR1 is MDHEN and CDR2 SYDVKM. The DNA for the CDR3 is TGTGCCAGCAGTTTGCGTTCAGATACGCAGTATTTT. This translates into CASSLRSDTQYF.

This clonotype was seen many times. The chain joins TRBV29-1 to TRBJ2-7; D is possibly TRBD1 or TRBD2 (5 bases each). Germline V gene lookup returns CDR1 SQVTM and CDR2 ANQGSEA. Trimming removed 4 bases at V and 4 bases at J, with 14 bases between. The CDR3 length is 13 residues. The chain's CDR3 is CSVAGTLTYEQYF. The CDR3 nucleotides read TGCAGCGTTGCAGGGACCTTGACGTACGAGCAGTACTTC.

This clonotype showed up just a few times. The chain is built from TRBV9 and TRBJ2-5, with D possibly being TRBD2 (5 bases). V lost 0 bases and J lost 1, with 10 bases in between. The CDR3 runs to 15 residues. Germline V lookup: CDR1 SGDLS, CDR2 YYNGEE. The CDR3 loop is CASSVEQRPQETQYF. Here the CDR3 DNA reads TGTGCCAGCAGCGTAGAACAGCGGCCCCAAGAGACCCAGTACTTC.

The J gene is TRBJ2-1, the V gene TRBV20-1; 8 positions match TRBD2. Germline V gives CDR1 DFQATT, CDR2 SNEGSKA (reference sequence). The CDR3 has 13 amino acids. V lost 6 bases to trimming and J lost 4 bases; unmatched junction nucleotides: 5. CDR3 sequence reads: CSAERGPYNEQFF. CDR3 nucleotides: TGCAGTGCGGAGCGGGGGCCGTACAATGAGCAGTTCTTC.